This record covers a single TCR beta chain. This sample is drawn from a study of cytomegalovirus exposure and HLA in healthy donors. The PCR ran on 60 Vbeta and 13 Jbeta primers. Profiled with immunoSEQ multiplex PCR; TCRdb holds only in-frame clones, not every one. The table shows under 150,000 clones, with 75% to 90% occurring only once. V was clipped by 7 bases and J by 1 base, with 10 bases between them. The CDR3 length is 14 residues. Germline values: CDR1 MNHNY, CDR2 SVGAGI (reference sequence). This chain joins TRBV6-6 and TRBJ2-2, with D possibly being TRBD1 (6 bases). The source material was PBMCs. This sequence originates from a woman in her thirties or forties in good health and CMV-seronegative. CDR3: CASNIQGNTGELFF. The CDR3 nucleotides are TGTGCCAGCAACATACAGGGGAACACCGGGGAGCTGTTTTTT.